The present T cell receptor beta chain was sequenced within a study of blood T cells in healthy people across ages. This clonotype was detected only a few times. As yet, its antigen is unknown. Combining a sample-barcoded 5' primer with a J-beta primer mix, a second PCR ran for roughly 6 to 12 cycles. TCRdb ran MiXCR on the 5' RACE reads and lists one entry per CDR3 protein. The sample holds 650,000 to 1,000,000 distinct CDR3 sequences, around 36% seen once. Broader study findings: Diversity of TCR beta correlated strongly with naive T cell percentage. Estimates of diversity drawn from one million T cells were considered underestimates.

This CDR3 is built from 15 residues. Germline trimming cut 3 bases from V and 3 bases from J; bases unmatched to any gene: 5. Germline CDR1 and CDR2: SNHLY and FYNNEI. The sequencing input was blood. The V call is TRBV2, the J call TRBJ1-1; 9 bases fit TRBD1. This receptor was taken from a man between 18 and 35 years old in good health. In DNA, the CDR3 is TGTGCCAGCAGTGAGCTACAGGGGGCAGACACTGAAGCTTTCTTT. It yields the protein CASSELQGADTEAFF.